This TCR beta chain comes out of a study of cytomegalovirus exposure and HLA in healthy donors. The CDR3 is 15 amino acids. Germline CDR1 reads MNHEY; CDR2 reads SMNVEV (reference sequence). Deletions cut 6 bases from V and 2 bases from J, with 15 bases between. Concerning this clone itself: Its antigen is currently unknown.

The primer mix had 60 Vbeta and 13 Jbeta primers. Sequencing was performed with immunoSEQ multiplex PCR; in TCRdb, only in-frame clones are kept and a portion is missing. Of roughly 250,000 clones in the sample, roughly 86% were seen once. Study-wide points: In a later analysis, most CMV-associated TCR beta chains appeared HLA-restricted. Specificity for CMV antigens was confirmed in vitro for a few of the CMV-associated chains.

The rearrangement joins TRBV27 to TRBJ2-3, with D possibly TRBD2 on 7 matching bases. The sample taken for sequencing was PBMCs. The receptor was isolated from a woman in her forties in good health and CMV-seropositive. CDR3: CASRGGTRATDTQYF. CDR3 nucleotides: TGTGCCAGCAGGGGGGGGACAAGAGCCACAGATACGCAGTATTTT.